This entry lists 14 T cell receptor beta chains sequenced from one sample in a study of blood T cell repertoires in COVID-19 (dated by TCRdb to 2019 to 2021). The library was produced with the immunoSEQ multiplex PCR assay. In its TCRdb copy, this immuneACCESS table keeps in-frame sequences only and misses some clones. Where compared with another copy, unresolved V genes explain less than half of these, and the others have no known cause. The sample contains around 250,000 clones, around four fifths of them found a single time. The top ten hold approximately 15% of the sample. Source material: PBMCs or T cells enriched from blood (not recorded which). All receptors come from a middle-aged man who had recovered from COVID-19.

The chain carries TRBV7-3 and TRBJ2-5; a weak D match, TRBD2 (5 bases). The CDR3 has 15 residues. Deletions cut 3 bases from V and 5 bases from J, with 16 bases between. In germline, CDR1 is SGHTA, CDR2 FQGTGA. The CDR3 DNA reads TGTGCCAGCAGCTTTTACGGTGGGAGTGGCGAGACCCAGTACTTC. Translating gives CASSFYGGSGETQYF.

The V call is TRBV6-6, the J call TRBJ1-5; 7 nucleotides align to TRBD1. The J segment lost 3 bases and the V segment lost 3 bases, leaving 5 bases of the junction unmatched. The CDR3 totals 15 residues. Germline-derived CDR1 and CDR2 are MNHNY and SVGAGI (reference sequence). The CDR3 reads CASSYGQDDNQPQHF. CDR3 coding DNA: TGTGCCAGCAGTTATGGACAGGACGACAATCAGCCCCAGCATTTT.

This chain uses TRBV2 with TRBJ1-1, with TRBD1 identical over 7 bases. This CDR3 spans 15 amino acids. V shed 3 bases and J 3 bases; nucleotides not matched to a gene: 7. Germline V lookup: CDR1 SNHLY, CDR2 FYNNEI. CDR3 in amino acids: CASSDTGEGDTEAFF. The CDR3 DNA reads as TGTGCCAGCAGTGACACAGGGGAAGGGGACACTGAAGCTTTCTTT. The variable domain in full, with the rest retrieved from reference TRBV2 and TRBJ1-1, is EPEVTQTPSHQVTQMGQEVILRCVPISNHLYFYWYRQILGQKVEFLVSFYNNEISEKSEIFDDQFSVERPDGSNFTLKIRSTKLEDSAMYFCASSDTGEGDTEAFFGQGTRLTVV.

The CDR3 nucleotides read TGTGCCAGCAGTGACCCCAGGGGGCGAAACACTGAAGCTTTCTTT. Translation gives CASSDPRGRNTEAFF. The V gene is TRBV2, the J gene TRBJ1-1; 8 bases match TRBD1. Germline V gives CDR1 SNHLY, CDR2 FYNNEI. V shed 3 bases, J shed 2 bases, and the junction held 5 bases outside the gene matches. The CDR3 has 15 residues.

This clone was picked up one time. The rearrangement links TRBV10-3 to TRBJ2-3; 9 bases are shared with TRBD2. Trimming removed 6 bases from V and 4 bases from J; junction bases left unmatched: 5. Germline CDR1 reads ENHRY; CDR2 reads SYGVKD. The CDR3 covers 14 residues. The CDR3 nucleotides are TGTGCCATCAGGAAGCGGGGGGAGGCAGATACGCAGTATTTT. As protein: CAIRKRGEADTQYF.

As DNA, the CDR3 is TGTGCCAGCAGCTTAGGACAAACTCCGAACACTGAAGCTTTCTTT. Its translation: CASSLGQTPNTEAFF. The genes are TRBV7-9 and TRBJ1-1; unclear D gene. Trimming pared 1 base from V and 1 base from J, leaving 10 bases between. This CDR3 spans 15 amino acids. CDR1 is SEHNR, CDR2 FQNEAQ, per germline (reference sequence).

The rearrangement uses TRBV29-1 and TRBJ1-5; 7 bases agree with TRBD1. V dropped 4 bases and J dropped 5; count of bases not matched to a gene: 5. The CDR3 covers 13 residues. Germline V gene lookup returns CDR1 SQVTM and CDR2 ANQGSEA. The CDR3 is CSVASQGDQPQHF. In DNA, the CDR3 is TGCAGCGTTGCTTCTCAGGGGGATCAGCCCCAGCATTTT.

This clone was seen a single time. The V call is TRBV7-2, the J call TRBJ1-4; D possibly corresponds to TRBD1 (6 bases). Germline CDR1 is SGHTA and CDR2 is FQGNSA. V was pared by 5 bases and J by 4 bases, with 17 bases between. CDR3 length: 16 residues. The CDR3 DNA reads TGTGCCAGCAGCGGGGGGGGCCCGGTCCGTAATGAAAAACTGTTTTTT. Protein product: CASSGGGPVRNEKLFF.

This chain joins TRBV5-1 and TRBJ2-7; maybe TRBD1 (6 bases). The germline V gene has CDR1 SGHRS and CDR2 YFSETQ. This CDR3 has 15 amino acids. V lost 4 bases, J lost 0 bases, and 14 bases lay in between. CDR3 nucleotides: TGCGCCAGCAGCCCGAATTGGGACAACTCCTACGAGCAGTACTTC. Translated: CASSPNWDNSYEQYF.

This chain joins TRBV7-6 and TRBJ2-5; 11 nucleotides line up with TRBD1. Germline V CDR1 and CDR2: SGHVS, FNYEAQ. This CDR3 region has 16 residues. J was trimmed by 5 bases and V by 1 base; bases with no gene match: 6. CDR3 nucleotides: TGTGCCAGCAGCTTAGATTGGACAGGGGGCCACGAGACCCAGTACTTC. Protein product: CASSLDWTGGHETQYF.

CDR3 DNA: TGTGCCAGCAGTTTAGCCCGGGGTATGACCTACGAGCAGTACTTC. It yields the protein CASSLARGMTYEQYF. The rearrangement uses TRBV28 and TRBJ2-7, with D perhaps matching TRBD2 (5 bases). Germline CDR1 reads MDHEN; CDR2 reads SYDVKM. V lost 2 bases, J lost 2 bases, and 13 bases lay in between. The CDR3 extends over 15 amino acids.

This chain uses TRBV27 with TRBJ1-1; TRBD1 matches 9 bases. The CDR3 length is 13 residues. CDR1 and CDR2 from the germline V gene are MNHEY and SMNVEV (reference sequence). With 4 bases clipped from V and 5 bases from J, the junction kept 2 bases outside the gene matches. CDR3: CASSWDRATEAFF. In DNA, the CDR3 is TGTGCCAGCAGTTGGGACAGGGCTACTGAAGCTTTCTTT.

This clone was detected only once. The chain carries TRBV5-1 and TRBJ1-1; D remains ambiguous. CDR1 and CDR2 (germline): SGHRS, YFSETQ. The CDR3 length is 16 residues. Trimming stripped 1 base from V and 1 base from J, with 14 bases between. DNA for the CDR3: TGCGCCAGCAGCTTGCTTACATCCACCGAGAACACTGAAGCTTTCTTT. The encoded protein is CASSLLTSTENTEAFF.

The chain has TRBV2 and TRBJ1-2, with D maybe TRBD1 (5 bases). This CDR3 has 11 residues. Germline lookup yields CDR1 SNHLY and CDR2 FYNNEI. Deletions cut 7 bases from V and 9 bases from J, with 12 bases between. As DNA, the CDR3 is TGTGCCAGCATACAGGTTTGGAGCTACACCTTC. It translates to CASIQVWSYTF.